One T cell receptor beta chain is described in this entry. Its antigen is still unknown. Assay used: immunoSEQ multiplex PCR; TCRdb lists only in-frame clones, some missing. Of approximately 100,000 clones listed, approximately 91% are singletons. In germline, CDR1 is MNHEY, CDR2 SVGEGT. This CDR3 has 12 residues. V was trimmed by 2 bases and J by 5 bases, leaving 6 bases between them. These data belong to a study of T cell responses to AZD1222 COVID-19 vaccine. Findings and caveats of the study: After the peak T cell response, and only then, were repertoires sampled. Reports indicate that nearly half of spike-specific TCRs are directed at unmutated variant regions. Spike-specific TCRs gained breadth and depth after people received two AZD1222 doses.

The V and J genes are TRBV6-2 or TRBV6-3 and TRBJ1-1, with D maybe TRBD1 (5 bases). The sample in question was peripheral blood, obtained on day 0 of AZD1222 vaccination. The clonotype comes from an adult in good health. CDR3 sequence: CASSYGGTEAFF. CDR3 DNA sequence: TGTGCCAGCAGTTACGGGGGTACTGAAGCTTTCTTT.